The rows below give T cell receptor beta chains drawn from one sample of a study of CD8 T cells in Susac syndrome. TCRdb processed the immunoSEQ multiplex PCR reads anew with MiXCR; each CDR3 protein has one entry. The sample yields fewer than 95,000 distinct CDR3 sequences, about 96% seen once. The sample taken for sequencing was CD8+ T cells from PBMCs. The receptor set was obtained from a human donor with Susac syndrome. Each CDR3 is given with its conserved first and last residue.

>TRBJ2-2|TRBV20-1
CSARVRGTINTGELFF
>TRBJ2-1|TRBV27
CASTQSSYNEQFF
>TRBJ2-7|TRBV5-6
CASSSTGREGVEQYF
>TRBJ1-1|TRBV12-3/TRBV12-4
CASTWGVPADTEAFF
>TRBJ1-2|TRBV30
CAWSGAGYTF
>TRBJ2-7|TRBV4-1
CASSGTVTYEQYF
>TRBJ2-7|TRBV3-1
CASSRHGQGNYEQYF
>TRBJ1-1|TRBV20-1
CSAGDVALDTEAFF
>TRBJ2-1|TRBV6-6
CASSFLAGENEQFF
>TRBJ1-2|TRBV12-3/TRBV12-4
CASSPGQSPYGYTF
>TRBJ1-1|TRBV5-4
CASSYPGRGTEAFF
>TRBJ1-2|TRBV30
CAWSVGSSNYGYTF
>TRBJ1-2|TRBV6-2/TRBV6-3
CASTLPFGGYTF
>TRBJ2-1|TRBV29-1
CSVDRPRRNEQFF
>TRBJ2-2|TRBV30
CAWSLQVFTGELFF
>TRBJ2-7|TRBV27
CASSLRPYGYEQYF
>TRBJ1-5|TRBV10-3
CAIGYGDQPQHF
>TRBJ1-6|TRBV25-1
CASRGEGQRQPLHF
>TRBJ2-1|TRBV29-1
CSVELYNEQFF
>TRBJ2-3|TRBV20-1
CSAAVDTQYF
>TRBJ1-1|TRBV5-1
CASSPQTGTNTEAFF
>TRBJ2-7|TRBV5-1
CASSSSGGSYEQYF